The present TCR beta chain was sequenced within a study of Ad26.COV2.S vaccination and SARS-CoV-2 variants (dated by TCRdb to about 2021). About the investigation overall: Donors in the vaccine arm were drawn from COV1001, a phase I-IIa trial of Ad26.COV2.S in healthy adults that was multicentre, randomized, double-blind and placebo-controlled. Ad26.COV2.S was administered intramuscularly at 5 x 10^10 or 1 x 10^11 viral particles, either as a single shot or as two shots given 56 days apart. TCRbeta repertoire sequencing served as the tool for gauging how specific and how broad the SARS-CoV-2-reactive T cell receptors were following Ad26.COV2.S vaccination. A total of around 32 samples were included in the TCR-sequenced set, comprising about 20 Ad26.COV2.S vaccine recipients, 5 placebo recipients and 8 SARS-CoV-2 convalescent individuals. Participants in the trial were split at random into five groups of five each, receiving low-dose or high-dose Ad26.COV2.S once or twice, or else placebo on both occasions. Throughout the experiments and outcome assessment, investigators stayed blinded to trial group allocation. Study-level results and caveats: Higher spike-specific TCR breadth was observed in Ad26.COV2.S recipients than in placebo recipients (P = 0.0014). The study was not powered for comparison of responses between vaccine doses or regimens. It was noted by the authors that total T cell responses may have been underestimated by the TCR breadth and depth analyses. Vaccine and placebo recipients had similar non-spike TCR breadth, a finding consistent with the vaccine containing only spike. Substantial breadth of spike-specific CD8+ and CD4+ T cell responses was reported after vaccination.

Regarding this clone: Its antigen has not been determined. One base away there is no much larger clone; base qualities are not given.

The immunoSEQ Assay was the method used to sequence TCRbeta CDR3 regions. After extraction, genomic DNA underwent amplification by bias-controlled multiplex PCR, followed by high-throughput sequencing. For the original study's pipeline: To quantify the absolute abundance of every unique TCRbeta CDR3 region, sequences were collapsed and filtered. T cell fraction was estimated by normalizing TCRbeta template counts to usable DNA, with usable DNA measured through amplification of reference genes found in all nucleated cells. Repertoire TCRs were annotated as SARS-CoV-2-specific when V gene, CDR3 amino acid sequence and J gene were exactly matched to a known reactive TCR set. The reference SARS-CoV-2 TCR set was obtained from MIRA and was filtered for enrichment in COVID-19-positive ImmuneCODE repertoires, whereby public or cross-reactive TCRs were removed. Using the MIRA antigens, annotated TCRs were further analysed by specific ORF or by position within an ORF. Breadth was defined as annotated unique rearrangements over total unique productive rearrangements; depth was the summed frequency of those rearrangements. TCR breadth was compared between groups using two-sided Wilcoxon rank-sum tests. Here the immuneACCESS table is served through TCRdb, limited to in-frame sequences with V and J called. Missing clones are a known gap in these copies; in checked studies unresolved V genes cover under half, and the rest lacks a known reason. The DNA was the basis for D and trimming; V, J and clone size are from that table. Present in this sample are about 460,000 clones, roughly nine tenths of which were seen just once. 1.5% to 2% of the sample is in the top ten clones.

This specimen's treatment or condition label, interpreted: some 19 received Ad26.COV2.S at low or high dose, single or two shots; five or six received placebo; per-sample allocation not given. Repertoires of vaccine and placebo recipients were sequenced from samples collected on day 63 after the first injection. In Cohort 1b, about two dozen adults aged 18-55 years were enrolled at a single site in Boston, USA, between 29 July and 7 August 2020. Ad26.COV2.S was a replication-incompetent adenovirus type 26 vector that expressed a prefusion-stabilized SARS-CoV-2 spike protein derived from the original Wuhan strain. V is pruned by 6 bases and J by 6 bases, leaving 11 bases of the junction without a gene match. CDR1 and CDR2, looked up from the germline V gene, are MNHEY and SVGAGI. From cysteine to phenylalanine, the CDR3 is 15 amino acids long. Only CDR3 DNA is held: 45 bases, read in frame from base 1.

This receptor was identified in a person between 18 and 65 years old who received the Ad26.COV2.S COVID-19 vaccine or a placebo. The chain employs TRBV6-5 and TRBJ1-2; 9 bases in the junction line up with TRBD1. This sample comprised peripheral blood, obtained in a trial of Ad26.COV2.S vaccine versus placebo. The DNA is as follows: TGTGCCAGCAGCCCCCGGGACAGGGATTTTGATGGCTACACCTTC. Translated, it reads CASSPRDRDFDGYTF.